Reported below is one T cell receptor beta chain. The clone's antigen remains unknown. No base quality values were provided; no much bigger clone lies one nucleotide off. The data originate from a study of T cells in localized non-small cell lung cancer (dated by TCRdb to the early 2020s). Regarding the study in general: The study examined T cell repertoires in under 300 patients with early-stage NSCLC and compared tumors with uninvolved tumor-adjacent lungs. All 250 or so NSCLC patients in the cohort were treatment-naive and had localized lung tumors that were resected. A mean age of approximately 70 years was recorded for the NSCLC patients, of whom 129 were male and some 99 were female.

Paper-wide results and their limitations: A median of around 57 of the top 100 tumor clones were detected in paired uninvolved adjacent lung, and under 30 of these tumor clones were also found among the top 100 clones of the paired uninvolved adjacent lung. Higher blood T cell density associated with longer overall survival, while higher adjacent-lung clonality associated with shorter survival. Uninvolved tumor-adjacent lung showed the highest T cell clonality, higher than tumor, which suggests more focused antigenic responses in the adjacent lung. Because the study design was exploratory, TCR variables were selected using unadjusted p-values without false-discovery rate correction. Because multi-region tumor sequencing was not performed, intratumor heterogeneity could not be ruled out.

CDR3 length: 17 amino acids, cysteine to phenylalanine. Only CDR3 DNA remains: 51 bases, in frame from the first base. At diagnosis, tumor, uninvolved tumor-adjacent lung and peripheral blood were collected and then preserved as a mix of FFPE and fresh-frozen material. For TCR repertoire profiling, the blood samples were analyzed as peripheral blood mononuclear cells. The immunoSEQ Assay was used to sequence TCR beta CDR3 regions from DNA. Per the original workflow: To compute T cell density, TCR beta template counts were normalized to usable DNA, which was estimated by amplifying housekeeping genes. Using the preseqR package, richness was estimated by extrapolating to 120,000 templates for tissue samples and 400,000 templates for PBMC samples. Clonality was calculated as one minus Pielou's evenness. Tissue-enriched TCRs were identified through differential abundance testing performed on productive amino-acid clonotypes, with a minimum total count of 5 and an alpha of 0.1. The Jaccard Index and the Morisita Overlap Index were used to measure repertoire overlap between compartments. GLIPH clustered TCR beta CDR3s with public tetramer-defined viral CDR3s; viral motifs required at least three viral sequences plus V-gene enrichment. TCRdb took this table from immuneACCESS and kept in-frame rearrangements with V and J called. Such tables lack part of the clones; where checked against another copy, unresolved V genes explain under half of the gap, and the rest is unexplained. That table supplies the V and J calls and clone size; D and trimming were determined from the DNA. The sample table lists 5,000 to 8,000 clones, roughly 90% of them with a count of one. The ten largest clonotypes hold roughly 17% of the sample.

This sample comprised peripheral blood, obtained before any cancer treatment. This clonotype was obtained from a male donor older than 55 with stage I lung adenocarcinoma. The V gene is TRBV12-1 and the J gene is TRBJ2-4; no DNA check was done on the table's D call, TRBD1. TRBV12-1 constitutes a pseudogene. The DNA sequence follows: TGTGCCAGCAGCCCCCCGGCGGGGACAGGGGAACGGATCATTCAGTACTTC. Its protein product is CASSPPAGTGERIIQYF.